This T cell receptor beta chain was identified during a study of OX40 agonist ivuxolimab in advanced cancers. Overall study context: Of the patients, three showed partial responses, one with hepatocellular carcinoma and two with cutaneous melanoma.

Findings and limits, study-wide: In general, CD8+ T cells held more expanded clones than CD4+ did, on average. CD4+ and CD8+ blood T cells expanded clonally by week 6 at 0.1 to 3.0 mg/kg.

The investigators sampled blood at baseline, at cycle 4 day 1, and at cycle 7 day 1. The length of the CDR3 is 16 residues. V was trimmed by 2 bases and J by 0 bases, leaving 13 bases between them. Germline values: CDR1 MNHNS, CDR2 SASEGT. In the case of this clone: Its antigen is undetermined.

Assay used: immunoSEQ multiplex PCR; TCRdb lists only in-frame clones, some missing. Here the sample spans 44,000 or so clones, roughly 93% being singletons. The sequences come from CD4+ or CD8+ T cells sorted from blood, collected in a trial of the OX40 agonist ivuxolimab. The genes are TRBV6-1 and TRBJ1-2, with D unresolved. This TCR was recovered from an adult with an advanced solid tumor such as melanoma, head and neck, liver or kidney cancer. The CDR3 here is CASSERVTRPNYGYTF. The DNA of the CDR3 is TGTGCCAGCAGTGAAAGGGTGACAAGGCCTAACTATGGCTACACCTTC.